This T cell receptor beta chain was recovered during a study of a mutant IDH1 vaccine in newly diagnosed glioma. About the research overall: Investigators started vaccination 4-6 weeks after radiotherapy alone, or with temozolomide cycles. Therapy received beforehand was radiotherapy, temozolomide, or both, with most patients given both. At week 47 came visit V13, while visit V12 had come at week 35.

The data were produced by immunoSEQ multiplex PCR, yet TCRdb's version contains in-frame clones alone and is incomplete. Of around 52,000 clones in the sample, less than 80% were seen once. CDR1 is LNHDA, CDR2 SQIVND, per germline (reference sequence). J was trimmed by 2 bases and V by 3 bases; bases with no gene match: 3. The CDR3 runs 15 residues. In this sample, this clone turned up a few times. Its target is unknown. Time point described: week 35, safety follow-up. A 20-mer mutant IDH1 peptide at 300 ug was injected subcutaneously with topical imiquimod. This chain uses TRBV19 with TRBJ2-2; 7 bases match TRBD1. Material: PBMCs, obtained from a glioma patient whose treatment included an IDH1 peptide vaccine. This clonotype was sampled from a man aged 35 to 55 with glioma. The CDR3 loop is CASSIQGVNTGELFF. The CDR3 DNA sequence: TGTGCCAGTAGTATTCAGGGGGTCAACACCGGGGAGCTGTTTTTT.